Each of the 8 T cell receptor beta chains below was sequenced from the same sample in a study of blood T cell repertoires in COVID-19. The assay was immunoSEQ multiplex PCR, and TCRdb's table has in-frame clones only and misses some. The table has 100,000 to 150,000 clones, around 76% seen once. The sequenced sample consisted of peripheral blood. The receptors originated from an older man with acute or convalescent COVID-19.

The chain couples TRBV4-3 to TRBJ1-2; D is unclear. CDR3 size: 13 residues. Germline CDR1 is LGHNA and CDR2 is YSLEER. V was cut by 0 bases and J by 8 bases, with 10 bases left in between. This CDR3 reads CASSQDGLAGYTF. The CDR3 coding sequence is TGCGCCAGCAGCCAAGACGGACTTGCCGGCTACACCTTC.

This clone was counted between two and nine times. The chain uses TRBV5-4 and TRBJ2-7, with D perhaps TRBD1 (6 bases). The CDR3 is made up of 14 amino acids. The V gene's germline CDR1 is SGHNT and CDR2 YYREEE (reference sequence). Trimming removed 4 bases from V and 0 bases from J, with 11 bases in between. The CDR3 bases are TGTGCCAGCAGCGACAGGTCCAGCTCCTACGAGCAGTACTTC. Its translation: CASSDRSSSYEQYF.

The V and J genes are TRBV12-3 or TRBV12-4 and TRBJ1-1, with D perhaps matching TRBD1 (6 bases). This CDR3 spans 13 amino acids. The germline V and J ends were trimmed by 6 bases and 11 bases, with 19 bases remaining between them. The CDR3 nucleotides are TGTGCCAGCAGCACCCTTGGGGGGGCGCGGGCTTTCTTT. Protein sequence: CASSTLGGARAFF.

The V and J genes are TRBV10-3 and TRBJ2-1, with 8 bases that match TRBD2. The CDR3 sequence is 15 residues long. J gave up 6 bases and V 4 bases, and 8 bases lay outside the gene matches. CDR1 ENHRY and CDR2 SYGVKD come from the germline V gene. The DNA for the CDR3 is TGTGCCATCAGTGGAACTGGACTAGCTGCCAATGAGCAGTTCTTC. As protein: CAISGTGLAANEQFF.

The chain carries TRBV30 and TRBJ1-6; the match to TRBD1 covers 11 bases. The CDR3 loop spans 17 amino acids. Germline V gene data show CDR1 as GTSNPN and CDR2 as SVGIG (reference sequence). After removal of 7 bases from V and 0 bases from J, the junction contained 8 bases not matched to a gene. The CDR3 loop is CALMKGQGASYNSPLHF. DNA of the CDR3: TGTGCCTTGATGAAAGGACAGGGGGCCTCCTATAATTCACCCCTCCACTTT.

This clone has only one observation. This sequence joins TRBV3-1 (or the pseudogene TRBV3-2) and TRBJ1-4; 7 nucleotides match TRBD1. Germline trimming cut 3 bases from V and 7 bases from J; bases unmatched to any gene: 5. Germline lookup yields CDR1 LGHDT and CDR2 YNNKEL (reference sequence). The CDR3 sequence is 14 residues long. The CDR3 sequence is CASSHRRDSEKLFF. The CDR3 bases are TGTGCCAGCAGCCATCGCCGGGACAGTGAAAAACTGTTTTTT.

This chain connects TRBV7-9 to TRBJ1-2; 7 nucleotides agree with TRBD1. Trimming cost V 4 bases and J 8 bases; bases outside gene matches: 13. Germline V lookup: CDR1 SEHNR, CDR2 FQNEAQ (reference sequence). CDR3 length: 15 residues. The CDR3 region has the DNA TGTGCCAGCAGCTCCGGACAAGGGGGCGACGGGGGCTACACCTTC. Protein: CASSSGQGGDGGYTF.

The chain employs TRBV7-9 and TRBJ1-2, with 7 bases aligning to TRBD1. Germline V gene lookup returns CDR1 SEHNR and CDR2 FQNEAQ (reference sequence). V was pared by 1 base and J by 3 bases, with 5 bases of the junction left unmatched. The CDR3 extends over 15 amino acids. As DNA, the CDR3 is TGTGCCAGCAGCTTAGACAGGGGAAGGGACTATGGCTACACCTTC. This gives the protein CASSLDRGRDYGYTF.